The 27 T cell receptor beta chains below come from one sample, sequenced in a study of Ad26.COV2.S vaccination and SARS-CoV-2 variants. Measured with immunoSEQ multiplex PCR; TCRdb has only the in-frame clones, and not every one. The sample holds about half a million clones; roughly nine tenths are singletons and the top ten take 1.7%. Treatment noted: about 20 received Ad26.COV2.S at low or high dose, single or two shots; roughly 5 received placebo; per-sample allocation not given. The study sampled participants on day 63 after the first vaccine or placebo injection. This material consisted of peripheral blood, taken in a trial of Ad26.COV2.S vaccine versus placebo. The receptors shown here come from a person aged 18 to 65 who received the Ad26.COV2.S COVID-19 vaccine or a placebo.

The chain employs TRBV7-9 and TRBJ1-3; weak D call: TRBD1 (5 bases). The CDR3 length is 16 residues. Germline CDR1 and CDR2: SEHNR and FQNEAQ (reference sequence). Trimming pared 5 bases from V and 0 bases from J, leaving 14 bases between. This CDR3 is CASSLGTVSSGNTIYF. The CDR3 DNA reads as TGTGCCAGCAGCCTAGGGACTGTTAGCTCTGGAAACACCATATATTTT. Based on the CDR3 plus reference TRBV7-9 and TRBJ1-3, the full variable domain is DTGVSQNPRHKITKRGQNVTFRCDPISEHNRLYWYRQTLGQGPEFLTYFQNEAQLEKSRLLSDRFSAERPKGSFSTLEIQRTEQGDSAMYLCASSLGTVSSGNTIYFGEGSWLTVV.

The J gene is TRBJ2-2, the V gene TRBV28; no clear D gene. The V end was cut by 4 bases, the J end by 8 bases, with 14 bases between. The CDR3 is 14 residues long. Germline lookup yields CDR1 MDHEN and CDR2 SYDVKM. CDR3: CASSYDEVGGELFF. The DNA of the CDR3 is TGTGCCAGCAGTTACGACGAGGTCGGGGGGGAGCTGTTTTTT.

The chain links TRBV7-6 to TRBJ2-3; maybe TRBD1 (6 bases). The germline V gene has CDR1 SGHVS and CDR2 FNYEAQ. CDR3 length: 18 residues. Trimming pared 2 bases from V and 0 bases from J, leaving 18 bases between. The DNA for the CDR3 is TGTGCCAGCAGCTTATATGAAAGGACAGCCTCTAGCACAGATACGCAGTATTTT. Encoded protein: CASSLYERTASSTDTQYF.

The chain couples TRBV7-9 to TRBJ2-7; TRBD1 matches at 9 bases. Germline V gene data show CDR1 as SEHNR and CDR2 as FQNEAQ (reference sequence). With V trimmed by 10 bases and J by 5 bases, 9 bases remained unmatched. The CDR3 consists of 13 residues. In nucleotides, the CDR3 is TGTGCCATCGTGGACAGGGGACCCCACGAGCAGTACTTC. Amino acid sequence: CAIVDRGPHEQYF.

V is TRBV25-1 and J is TRBJ2-2; no firm D call. CDR3 length: 13 residues. From germline, CDR1 is MGHDK and CDR2 SYGVNS. The germline V and J ends were trimmed by 5 bases and 2 bases, with 6 bases remaining between them. The CDR3 nucleotides read TGTGCCAGCAGTATGATTAACACCGGGGAGCTGTTTTTT. Translating gives CASSMINTGELFF.

The chain uses TRBV11-2 and TRBJ2-7; D gene uncertain. Germline V gene sequence: CDR1 SGHAT, CDR2 FQNNGV. Trimming took off 4 bases at V and 1 base at J, with 11 bases between the two ends. This CDR3 spans 14 amino acids. The CDR3 coding sequence is TGTGCCAGCAGCTCCCTAGGGTGGTCCTACGAGCAGTACTTC. Translation gives CASSSLGWSYEQYF.

The chain uses TRBV2 and TRBJ1-5, with D possibly matching TRBD1 (5 bases). CDR3 length: 18 residues. Germline-derived CDR1 and CDR2 are SNHLY and FYNNEI. V lost 3 bases and J 3 bases, leaving 21 bases between the germline ends. CDR3 protein: CASSDELWGPLINQPQHF. The CDR3 region has the DNA TGTGCCAGCAGTGACGAATTGTGGGGCCCCTTGATCAATCAGCCCCAGCATTTT.

The gene calls are TRBV5-1 and TRBJ2-7, with a tentative D call TRBD2 (5 bases). Germline values: CDR1 SGHRS, CDR2 YFSETQ. Trimming removed 4 bases at V and 2 bases at J, with 13 bases between. CDR3 length: 14 residues. CDR3 region: CASSLGEVAYEQYF. The CDR3 DNA is TGCGCCAGCAGCCTGGGAGAAGTCGCCTACGAGCAGTACTTC. Drawing the rest from reference TRBV5-1 and TRBJ2-7, the complete variable domain is KAGVTQTPRYLIKTRGQQVTLSCSPISGHRSVSWYQQTPGQGLQFLFEYFSETQRNKGNFPGRFSGRQFSNSRSEMNVSTLELGDSALYLCASSLGEVAYEQYFGPGTRLTVT.

The rearrangement uses TRBV5-1 and TRBJ2-3, with a tentative D call TRBD1 (6 bases). Trimming pared 4 bases from V and 6 bases from J, leaving 9 bases between. Looked up from germline, CDR1 is SGHRS and CDR2 is YFSETQ. This CDR3 is 12 amino acids long. CDR3 DNA: TGCGCCAGCAGCCAGGGGTCGGATACGCAGTATTTT. Protein: CASSQGSDTQYF.

This chain links TRBV6-5 with TRBJ2-7; D tentatively fits TRBD1 or TRBD2 (5 bases each). Trimming took 0 bases from V and 7 from J, leaving 19 bases between them. Germline lookup yields CDR1 MNHEY and CDR2 SVGAGI. This CDR3 region has 16 residues. CDR3 region: CASSYSGILGRWEQYF. The CDR3 nucleotides read TGTGCCAGCAGTTACTCAGGGATCTTGGGACGGTGGGAGCAGTACTTC.

The rearrangement links TRBV6-6 to TRBJ1-5; D unresolved. Germline CDR1 is MNHNY and CDR2 is SVGAGI (reference sequence). Trimming cost V 7 bases and J 8 bases, with 6 bases left between them. The CDR3 runs 10 residues. CDR3 sequence: CASNSEPQHF. As DNA, the CDR3 is TGTGCCAGCAACTCCGAGCCCCAGCATTTT.

This chain connects TRBV27 to TRBJ2-4, with unresolved D. The CDR3 length is 13 residues. Germline CDR1 and CDR2: MNHEY and SMNVEV (reference sequence). V shed 3 bases and J shed 8 bases, with 11 bases lying between them. The CDR3 DNA sequence: TGTGCCAGCAGTTTTTCCCGGGTGGACATTCAGTACTTC. Protein product: CASSFSRVDIQYF.

The CDR3 sequence is CASSLSTGDQPQHF. The CDR3 DNA reads as TGTGCCAGCAGTTTATCGACAGGGGACCAGCCCCAGCATTTT. The gene calls are TRBV27 and TRBJ1-5, with TRBD1 identical over 8 bases. Germline lookup yields CDR1 MNHEY and CDR2 SMNVEV (reference sequence). The CDR3 length is 14 residues. V was pared by 0 bases and J by 7 bases, with 2 bases of the junction left unmatched.

The chain has TRBV6-5 and TRBJ1-3; D is unresolved. V was pared by 0 bases and J by 0 bases, with 9 bases between. The CDR3 sequence is 16 residues long. Germline V gives CDR1 MNHEY, CDR2 SVGAGI. CDR3 loop: CASSYSQTRSGNTIYF. CDR3 nucleotides: TGTGCCAGCAGTTACTCCCAGACCCGCTCTGGAAACACCATATATTTT.

The rearrangement uses TRBV4-1 and TRBJ2-7; tentative D call: TRBD2 (5 bases). This CDR3 comprises 17 residues. Germline V gene data show CDR1 as MGHRA and CDR2 as YSYEKL. The V gene lost 2 bases and the J gene lost 1 base, with 18 bases spanning the gap. CDR3 amino acids: CASSQFVDSTFSYEQYF. In DNA, the CDR3 is TGCGCCAGCAGCCAATTTGTGGACTCAACATTTTCCTACGAGCAGTACTTC.

The genes are TRBV29-1 and TRBJ2-3; D remains ambiguous. The CDR3 is made up of 10 amino acids. Trimming cost V 6 bases and J 3 bases, with 4 bases left between them. Germline V gene data show CDR1 as SQVTM and CDR2 as ANQGSEA. The CDR3 here is CSVGTDTQYF. The CDR3, as DNA: TGCAGCGTGGGGACAGATACGCAGTATTTT.

This clone has only one observation. The chain employs TRBV6-5 and TRBJ2-5, with D possibly being TRBD1 or TRBD2 (6 bases each). This CDR3 spans 13 amino acids. In germline, CDR1 is MNHEY, CDR2 SVGAGI. Trimming cost V 2 bases and J 4 bases, with 8 bases left between them. CDR3 loop: CASSYRGRETQYF. The CDR3 nucleotides read TGTGCCAGCAGTTACCGGGGGCGAGAGACCCAGTACTTC.

The chain employs TRBV7-3 and TRBJ2-5; D is uncertain. Germline values: CDR1 SGHTA, CDR2 FQGTGA. The germline V and J ends were trimmed by 0 bases and 0 bases, with 2 bases remaining between them. The CDR3 sequence is 13 residues long. The CDR3 region has the DNA TGTGCCAGCAGCTTAACCCACCAAGAGACCCAGTACTTC. Translated, it gives CASSLTHQETQYF. The full variable domain, rest sourced from reference TRBV7-3 and TRBJ2-5, is GAGVSQTPSNKVTEKGKYVELRCDPISGHTALYWYRQSLGQGPEFLIYFQGTGAADDSGLPNDRFFAVRPEGSVSTLKIQRTERGDSAVYLCASSLTHQETQYFGPGTRLLVL.

The chain is built from TRBV19 and TRBJ2-5, with TRBD2 matching 7 bases. CDR3 length: 14 residues. V gave up 5 bases and J gave up 4 bases; unmatched junction bases: 7. Per germline, CDR1 LNHDA and CDR2 SQIVND (reference sequence). As DNA, the CDR3 is TGTGCCAGTAGTTCTAGCGGAGCCTCAGAGACCCAGTACTTC. This translates into CASSSSGASETQYF.

The chain recombines TRBV7-9 with TRBJ1-2, with TRBD1 matching 7 bases. The germline V gene encodes CDR1 SEHNR and CDR2 FQNEAQ (reference sequence). This CDR3 is 13 amino acids long. The V gene end was trimmed by 5 bases and the J gene end by 3 bases; junction bases not matched to a gene: 3. CDR3 nucleotide sequence: TGTGCCAGCAGCGAAGGACAGGACTATGGCTACACCTTC. It encodes CASSEGQDYGYTF.

The chain links TRBV14 to TRBJ2-7; no clear D. CDR1 and CDR2 (germline): SGHDN, FVKESK. V was clipped by 4 bases and J by 3 bases, with 7 bases between them. There are 12 residues in the CDR3. CDR3 DNA: TGTGCCAGCAGCCGAAACTTCTACGAGCAGTACTTC. Protein sequence: CASSRNFYEQYF.

V is TRBV5-8 and J is TRBJ2-5; TRBD1 matches at 7 bases. Per the germline V gene, CDR1 is SGHTS and CDR2 is YDEGEE. The V and J ends lost 4 bases and 5 bases, in that order; junction bases with no gene match: 8. The CDR3 sequence is 14 residues long. CDR3 nucleotides: TGTGCCAGCAGCCTGGACAGGCCCAGGGAGACCCAGTACTTC. Translating it yields CASSLDRPRETQYF. Full variable domain (outside the CDR3, taken from reference TRBV5-8 and TRBJ2-5): EAGVTQSPTHLIKTRGQQATLRCSPISGHTSVYWYQQALGLGLQFLLWYDEGEERNRGNFPPRFSGRQFPNYSSELNVNALELEDSALYLCASSLDRPRETQYFGPGTRLLVL.

This rearrangement joins TRBV4-1 to TRBJ1-1; no clear D gene. In germline, CDR1 is MGHRA, CDR2 YSYEKL. The CDR3 length is 16 residues. V was clipped by 1 base and J by 6 bases, with 18 bases between them. As DNA, the CDR3 is TGCGCCAGCAGCCAAGGCCCCCTTTTGTCGGAGGCTGAAGCTTTCTTT. It translates to CASSQGPLLSEAEAFF.

This clone was seen only once. V is TRBV19 and J is TRBJ1-5; a possible D gene is TRBD1 (6 bases). Trimming pared 7 bases from V and 7 bases from J, leaving 14 bases between. This CDR3 region has 13 residues. Germline CDR1 and CDR2: LNHDA and SQIVND (reference sequence). This CDR3 reads CASTVQGRQPQHF. The CDR3 DNA is TGTGCCAGTACCGTACAGGGTCGGCAGCCCCAGCATTTT.

This clone was found once. The V gene is TRBV7-9, the J gene TRBJ1-4; D gene unclear. Germline CDR1 and CDR2: SEHNR and FQNEAQ (reference sequence). This CDR3 contains 14 residues. Trimming removed 3 bases at V and 0 bases at J, with 5 bases between. In DNA form, the CDR3 reads TGTGCCAGCAGCTTGTATGCAACTAATGAAAAACTGTTTTTT. It encodes CASSLYATNEKLFF.

The chain recombines TRBV14 with TRBJ2-2; 7 nucleotides line up with TRBD1. The germline V gene has CDR1 SGHDN and CDR2 FVKESK. With V trimmed by 4 bases and J by 3 bases, 5 bases remained unmatched. This CDR3 is built from 15 residues. The CDR3 DNA reads as TGTGCCAGCAGCCTGCTGACAGGGTACACCGGGGAGCTGTTTTTT. Translated: CASSLLTGYTGELFF.

The chain carries TRBV2 and TRBJ2-3, with TRBD2 matching over 11 bases. Trimming took 7 bases from V and 3 from J; bases not matched to a gene: 12. CDR1 SNHLY and CDR2 FYNNEI come from the germline V gene. This CDR3 spans 17 amino acids. CDR3 region: CASKRLAGSQFTDTQYF. The CDR3 DNA sequence: TGTGCCAGCAAAAGACTAGCGGGGTCACAATTTACAGATACGCAGTATTTT.